This T cell receptor (beta chain) was identified during a study of blood T cells in healthy people across ages. At least 7 million PBMCs were isolated per sample. CDR3 length: 13 residues. Deletions cut 7 bases from V and 1 base from J, with 10 bases between. Germline V gene lookup returns CDR1 MNHEY and CDR2 SVGEGT. Using a J-beta primer mix together with a sample-barcoded 5' primer, a second PCR was run for about 6 to 12 cycles. TCRdb analysed the 5' RACE reads with MiXCR anew, one entry per CDR3 protein. The table includes about 1.4 million distinct CDR3 sequences, around 59% detected once. V gene TRBV6-2 or TRBV6-3 combines with J gene TRBJ1-1; D is unresolved. The clonotype comes from a young man in good health. The sequenced sample was blood. The DNA for the CDR3 is TGTGCCAGCATTAACGACGGGAACACTGAAGCTTTCTTT. It encodes CASINDGNTEAFF.